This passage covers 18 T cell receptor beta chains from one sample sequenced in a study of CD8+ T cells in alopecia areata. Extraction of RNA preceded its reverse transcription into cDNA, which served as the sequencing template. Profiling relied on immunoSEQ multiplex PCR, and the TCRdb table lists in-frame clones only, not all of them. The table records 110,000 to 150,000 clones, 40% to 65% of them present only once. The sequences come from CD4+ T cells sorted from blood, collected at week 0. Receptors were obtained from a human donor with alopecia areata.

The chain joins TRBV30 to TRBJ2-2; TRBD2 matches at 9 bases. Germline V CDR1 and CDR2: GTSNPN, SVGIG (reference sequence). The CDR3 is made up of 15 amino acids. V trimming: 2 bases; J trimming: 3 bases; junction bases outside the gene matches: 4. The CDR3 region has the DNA TGTGCCTGGAGTCGCGGGAGGGCCGACACCGGGGAGCTGTTTTTT. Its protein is CAWSRGRADTGELFF.

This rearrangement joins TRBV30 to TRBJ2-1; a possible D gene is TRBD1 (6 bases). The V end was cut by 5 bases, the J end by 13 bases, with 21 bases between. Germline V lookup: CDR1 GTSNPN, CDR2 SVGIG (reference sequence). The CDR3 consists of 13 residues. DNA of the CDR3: TGTGCCTGGCAGACCTCCGGGACACTACCTCAGTTCTTC. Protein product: CAWQTSGTLPQFF.

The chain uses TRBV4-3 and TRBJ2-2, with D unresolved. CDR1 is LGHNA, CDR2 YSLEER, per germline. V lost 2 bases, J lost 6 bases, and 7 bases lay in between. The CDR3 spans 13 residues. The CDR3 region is CASSQRGPGELFF. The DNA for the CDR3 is TGCGCCAGCAGCCAACGAGGTCCCGGGGAGCTGTTTTTT.

The CDR3: CSVLTNRGGKSPHEQYF. The CDR3 region has the DNA TGCAGCGTTCTAACCAACAGGGGAGGAAAAAGCCCCCACGAGCAGTACTTC. V usage is TRBV29-1 and J usage is TRBJ2-7; maybe TRBD1 (7 bases). The germline V gene has CDR1 SQVTM and CDR2 ANQGSEA. Trimming took 5 bases from V and 5 from J, leaving 28 bases between them. The CDR3 runs 17 residues.

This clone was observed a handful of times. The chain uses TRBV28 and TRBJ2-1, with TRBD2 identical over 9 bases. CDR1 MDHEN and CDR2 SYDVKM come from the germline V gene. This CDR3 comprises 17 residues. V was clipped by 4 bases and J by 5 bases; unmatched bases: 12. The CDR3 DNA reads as TGTGCCAGCAGTTCCCCCACCCTAGCGGGAAAAGACAATGAGCAGTTCTTC. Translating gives CASSSPTLAGKDNEQFF.

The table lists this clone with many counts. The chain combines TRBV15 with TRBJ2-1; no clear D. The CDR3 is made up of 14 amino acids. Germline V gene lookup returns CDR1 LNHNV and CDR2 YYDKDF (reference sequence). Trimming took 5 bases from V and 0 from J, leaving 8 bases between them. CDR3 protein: CATSDFSSYNEQFF. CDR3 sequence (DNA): TGTGCCACCAGCGACTTCAGCTCCTACAATGAGCAGTTCTTC.

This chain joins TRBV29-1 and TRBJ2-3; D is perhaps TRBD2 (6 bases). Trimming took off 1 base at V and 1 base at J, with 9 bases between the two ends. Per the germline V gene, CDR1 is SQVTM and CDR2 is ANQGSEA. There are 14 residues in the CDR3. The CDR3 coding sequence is TGCAGCGTTGAAGCGGGAGAGGGCACAGATACGCAGTATTTT. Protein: CSVEAGEGTDTQYF.

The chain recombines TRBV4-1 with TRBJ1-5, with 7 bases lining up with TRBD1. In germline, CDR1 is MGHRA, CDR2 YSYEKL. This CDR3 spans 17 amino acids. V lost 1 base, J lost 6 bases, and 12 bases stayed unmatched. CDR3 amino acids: CASSQVGQVLVVQPQHF. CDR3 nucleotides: TGCGCCAGCAGCCAAGTTGGACAGGTTTTAGTAGTTCAGCCCCAGCATTTT.

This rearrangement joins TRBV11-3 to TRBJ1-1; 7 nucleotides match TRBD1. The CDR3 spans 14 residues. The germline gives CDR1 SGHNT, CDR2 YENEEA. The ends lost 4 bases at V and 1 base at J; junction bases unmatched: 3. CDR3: CASSSTGANTEAFF. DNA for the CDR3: TGTGCCAGCAGCTCAACAGGGGCGAACACTGAAGCTTTCTTT. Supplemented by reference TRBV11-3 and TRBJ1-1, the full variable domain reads EAGVVQSPRYKIIEKKQPVAFWCNPISGHNTLYWYLQNLGQGPELLIRYENEEAVDDSQLPKDRFSAERLKGVDSTLKIQPAELGDSAVYLCASSSTGANTEAFFGQGTRLTVV.

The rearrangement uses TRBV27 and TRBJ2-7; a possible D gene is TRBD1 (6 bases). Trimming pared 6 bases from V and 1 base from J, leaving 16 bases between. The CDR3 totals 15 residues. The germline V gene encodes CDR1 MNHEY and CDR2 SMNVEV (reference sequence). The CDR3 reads CASRTQGRHSYEQYF. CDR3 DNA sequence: TGTGCCAGCAGAACCCAGGGGCGCCATTCCTACGAGCAGTACTTC.

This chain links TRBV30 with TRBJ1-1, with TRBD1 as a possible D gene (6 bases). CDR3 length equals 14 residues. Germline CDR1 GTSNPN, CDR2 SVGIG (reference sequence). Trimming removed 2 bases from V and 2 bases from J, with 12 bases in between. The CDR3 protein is CAWSPGQPNTEAFF. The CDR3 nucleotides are TGTGCCTGGAGTCCTGGACAGCCAAACACTGAAGCTTTCTTT.

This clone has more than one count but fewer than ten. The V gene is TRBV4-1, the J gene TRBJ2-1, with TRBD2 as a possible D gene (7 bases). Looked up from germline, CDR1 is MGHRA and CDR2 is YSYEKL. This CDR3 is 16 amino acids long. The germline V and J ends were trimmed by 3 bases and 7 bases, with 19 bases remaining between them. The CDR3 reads CASSQLGGGLWNEQFF. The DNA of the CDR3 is TGCGCCAGCAGCCAGCTAGGGGGGGGCCTTTGGAATGAGCAGTTCTTC.

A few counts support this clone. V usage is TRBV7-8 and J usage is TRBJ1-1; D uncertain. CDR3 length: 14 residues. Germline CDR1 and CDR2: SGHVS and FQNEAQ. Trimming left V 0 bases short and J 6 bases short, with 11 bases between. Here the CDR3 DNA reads TGTGCCAGCAGCTTAGCGTTAAAGGGAGCTGAAGCTTTCTTT. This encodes CASSLALKGAEAFF.

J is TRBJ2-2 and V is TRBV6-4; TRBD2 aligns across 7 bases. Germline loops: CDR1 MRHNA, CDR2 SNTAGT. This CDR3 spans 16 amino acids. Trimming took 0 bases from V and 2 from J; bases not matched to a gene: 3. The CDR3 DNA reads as TGTGCCAGCAGTGACTCGGCTAGCGGAAACACCGGGGAGCTGTTTTTT. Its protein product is CASSDSASGNTGELFF.

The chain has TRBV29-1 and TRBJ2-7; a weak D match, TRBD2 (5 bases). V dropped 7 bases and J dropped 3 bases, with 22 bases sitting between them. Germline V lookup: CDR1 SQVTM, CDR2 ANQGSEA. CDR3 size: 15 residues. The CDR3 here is CSAASSVGVSYEQYF. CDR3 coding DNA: TGCAGCGCAGCCTCATCGGTGGGAGTCAGCTACGAGCAGTACTTC.

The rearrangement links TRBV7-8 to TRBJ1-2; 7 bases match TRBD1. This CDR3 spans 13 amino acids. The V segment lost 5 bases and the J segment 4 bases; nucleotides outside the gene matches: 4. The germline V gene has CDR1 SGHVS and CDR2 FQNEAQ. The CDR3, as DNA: TGTGCCAGCAGCCGACAGGGCGTCTATGGCTACACCTTC. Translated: CASSRQGVYGYTF.

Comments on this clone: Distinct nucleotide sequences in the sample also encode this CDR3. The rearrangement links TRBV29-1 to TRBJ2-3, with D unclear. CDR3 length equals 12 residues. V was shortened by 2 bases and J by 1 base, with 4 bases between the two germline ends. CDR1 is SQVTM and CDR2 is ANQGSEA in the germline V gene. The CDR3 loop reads CSVERGTDTQYF. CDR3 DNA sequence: TGCAGCGTTGAAAGGGGCACAGATACGCAGTATTTT.

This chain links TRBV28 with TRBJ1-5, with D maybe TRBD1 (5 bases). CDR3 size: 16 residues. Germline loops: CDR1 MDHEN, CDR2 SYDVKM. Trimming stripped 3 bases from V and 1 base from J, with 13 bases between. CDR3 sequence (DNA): TGTGCCAGCAGTTTGAACCAGGGTGGGAGCAATCAGCCCCAGCATTTT. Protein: CASSLNQGGSNQPQHF.